A selection of T cell receptor beta chains follows, all from one sample in a study of T cells in Graves' hyperthyroidism and ophthalmopathy. TCRdb passed the multiplex PCR reads through MiXCR, listing each CDR3 protein once. The data contain 500,000 to 600,000 distinct CDR3 sequences, just over 45% of them singletons. Sequencing input: peripheral blood or thyroid tissue (not recorded which). Receptors were obtained from a woman younger than 30 with Graves' hyperthyroidism. Both conserved end residues are part of each CDR3. A D gene is named only where the DNA matches it firmly. A clone size is listed for some rows: how often the clone was seen (once, few, many), or a class if it is expanded.

TGTGCCTGGAACCGACGGAGGCAGGGTGGCTACACCTTC,CAWNRRRQGGYTF,NA,TRBV30,NA,TRBJ1-2
TGTGCCAGCAGCTCGGGGGTCGGGGGAAAACTGTTTTTT,CASSSGVGGKLFF,NA,TRBV5-5,NA,TRBJ1-4
TGTGCCAGCAGTCCCGGGCCCACGATAGCACCCCTCCACTTT,CASSPGPTIAPLHF,NA,TRBV12-3/TRBV12-4,many,TRBJ1-6
TGTGCCAGCACCCGAGACAGGACTAATGAAAAACTGTTTTTT,CASTRDRTNEKLFF,NA,TRBV11-1,many,TRBJ1-4
TGTGCCACCAGTGAGACCGGGAGAGGGGAGGAGCAGTACTTC,CATSETGRGEEQYF,NA,TRBV24-1,many,TRBJ2-7
TGTGCCAGCAGCCCAGCCGAGGGCGTGCAAGAGACCCAGTACTTC,CASSPAEGVQETQYF,NA,TRBV5-4,NA,TRBJ2-5
TGTGCCAGCACAAACAGGGCGGGCACTGAAGCTTTCTTT,CASTNRAGTEAFF,NA,TRBV7-9,many,TRBJ1-1
TGTGCCAGCAATAAGGCGGGAGGGAGATACGAGCAGTACTTC,CASNKAGGRYEQYF,TRBD2,TRBV27,many,TRBJ2-7
TGTGCCAGCAGCGGCAGGGGATCGGTTACTGAAGCTTTCTTT,CASSGRGSVTEAFF,NA,TRBV7-8,NA,TRBJ1-1
TGTGCCAGCGATCGCGGGACAGGGCAAACCGGGGAGCTGTTTTTT,CASDRGTGQTGELFF,TRBD1,TRBV2,NA,TRBJ2-2
TGTGCCAGCAGTTACTGGGGGACAGGGCGCGGCTACACCTTC,CASSYWGTGRGYTF,TRBD1,TRBV6-2/TRBV6-3,once,TRBJ1-2
TGTGCCAGCAGCTCCGTAACAGGGGGAAGTAACTATGGCTACACCTTC,CASSSVTGGSNYGYTF,TRBD1,TRBV5-6,many,TRBJ1-2
TGTGCCAGCAGCCCCGCTGCCTCTAGGCTCTACGAGCAGTACTTC,CASSPAASRLYEQYF,NA,TRBV27,NA,TRBJ2-7
TGCGCCAGCAGCCAAGGAACCTTCTCCTACGAGCAGTACTTC,CASSQGTFSYEQYF,NA,TRBV4-1,many,TRBJ2-7
TGTGCCAGCAGTGCACCTTGGACTAGCGGCATCTCGGGGGAGCAGTACTTC,CASSAPWTSGISGEQYF,TRBD2,TRBV6-6,NA,TRBJ2-7
TGTGCCATCAGTGAGTCTAACACAGCTAACTATGGCTACACCTTC,CAISESNTANYGYTF,NA,TRBV10-3,many,TRBJ1-2
TGTGCCAGCAGCCCATCCGACAGAAACCCTACTTTT,CASSPSDRNPTF,NA,TRBV11-2,many,TRBJ1-4
TGTGCCAGCAGTCACAGGCTCCCGTACGAGCAGTACTTC,CASSHRLPYEQYF,NA,TRBV6-4,NA,TRBJ2-7
TGTGCCAGCAGTTACTCAGGGGGCACGGGAAACACCATATATTTT,CASSYSGGTGNTIYF,TRBD1,TRBV6-6,NA,TRBJ1-3
TGCAGTTCGCGACTGGACAGGGGACGACCTAACTATGGCTACACCTTC,CSSRLDRGRPNYGYTF,TRBD1,TRBV20-1,NA,TRBJ1-2
TGTGCCATCAGTGATCTCCAGGGAGACGAGCAGTACTTC,CAISDLQGDEQYF,NA,TRBV10-3,NA,TRBJ2-7
TGTGCCAGCAATCAACTCAATTCACCCCTCCACTTT,CASNQLNSPLHF,NA,TRBV6-6,many,TRBJ1-6
TGCAGCGTTGAGGGTGGGGGGACGAGCTCCTACGAGCAGTACTTC,CSVEGGGTSSYEQYF,NA,TRBV29-1,many,TRBJ2-7
TGTGCCAGCAGCCAATTTCGAGGTAGCAATCAGCCCCAGCATTTT,CASSQFRGSNQPQHF,NA,TRBV5-4,many,TRBJ1-5
TGTGCCAGCAGCCCGAAAGTGGGGACCGTCTCTGGAAACACCATATATTTT,CASSPKVGTVSGNTIYF,NA,TRBV7-9,few,TRBJ1-3
TGTGCCACCAGCAGAGATAGGGAGGGGTCACAGCCCCAGTACTTC,CATSRDREGSQPQYF,TRBD2,TRBV15,NA,TRBJ2-5
TGTGCCAGCAGCTTGGGACAGGGCTTGAACACCGGGGAGCTGTTTTTT,CASSLGQGLNTGELFF,TRBD1,TRBV11-2,many,TRBJ2-2
TGTGCCAGCAGTGACGGGGGGGCCCCCGGAATTTCACCCCTCCACTTT,CASSDGGAPGISPLHF,NA,TRBV2,NA,TRBJ1-6
TGCAGTGCTCCCCGTGGGGCCTCTTCGAGCCATGGCTACACCTTC,CSAPRGASSSHGYTF,NA,TRBV20-1,many,TRBJ1-2
TGTGCCAGCTCACGGGGACTAGCGGACACGAACACCGGGGAGCTGTTTTTT,CASSRGLADTNTGELFF,TRBD2,TRBV18,few,TRBJ2-2
TGCAGCGCTTCCTGGGGCACCGGGGAGCTGTTTTTT,CSASWGTGELFF,NA,TRBV29-1,NA,TRBJ2-2
TGCAGTGCTAGATTTCAGCGGGAGGGTAAAGAGCAGTTCTTC,CSARFQREGKEQFF,TRBD2,TRBV20-1,NA,TRBJ2-1
TGCAGTGCTAGAGCGGCAGCCGGGAATGAGCAGTTCTTC,CSARAAAGNEQFF,NA,TRBV20-1,once,TRBJ2-1
TGTGCCATCAGTGACCAGGGGGCTCAGCCCCAGCATTTT,CAISDQGAQPQHF,TRBD1,TRBV10-3,NA,TRBJ1-5
TGTGCCAGCAGTCCGACAGGGGTAGCTAATGAAAAACTGTTTTTT,CASSPTGVANEKLFF,TRBD1,TRBV6-5,many,TRBJ1-4
TGTGCCAGCAGCTTATATTCGGGGGAAGCTTTC,CASSLYSGEAF,NA,TRBV7-6,NA,TRBJ2-6
TGTGCCAGCAGTTCACCAGGGACCGGGGAGCTGTTTTTT,CASSSPGTGELFF,NA,TRBV7-3,NA,TRBJ2-2
TGTGCCAGCAGCTCATGCGGGAGTCAAGAGCAGTACTTC,CASSSCGSQEQYF,TRBD2,TRBV7-6,NA,TRBJ2-7
TGCAGTGCTAGAGATTTGCCCGGGAGGGAGCAGTACTTC,CSARDLPGREQYF,TRBD2,TRBV20-1,NA,TRBJ2-7
TGTGCCACCGGGGGTAGAGATGAAAAACTGTTTTTT,CATGGRDEKLFF,NA,TRBV15,many,TRBJ1-4
TGTGCCAGCAGCTTAAGTTCAGGACTAGCGGGAGGTGAGCAGTACTTC,CASSLSSGLAGGEQYF,TRBD2,TRBV7-2,many,TRBJ2-7
TGTGCCTGGATCCCCGGGACAGGGACGAATTCACCCCTCCACTTT,CAWIPGTGTNSPLHF,TRBD1,TRBV30,few,TRBJ1-6
TGTGCCACCAGCAGTGGGGGGCGAACTGAAGCTTTCTTT,CATSSGGRTEAFF,NA,TRBV15,few,TRBJ1-1
TGTGCCAGCAGCTTAGACAGGGTTAAAGGCTACGAGCAGTACTTC,CASSLDRVKGYEQYF,TRBD1,TRBV7-3,NA,TRBJ2-7
TGTGCCAGCAGCCAACGGACAGGGGGCGGCTACACCTTC,CASSQRTGGGYTF,TRBD1,TRBV11-3,NA,TRBJ1-2
TGTGCCAGCAGCCAATCGTCAGGTAGCAATCAGCCCCAGCATTTT,CASSQSSGSNQPQHF,NA,TRBV3-1,many,TRBJ1-5
TGTGCCAGCAGCTTGGGGGGGTGGCCCGACAATGAGCAGTACTTC,CASSLGGWPDNEQYF,TRBD2,TRBV5-1,NA,TRBJ2-7
TGTGCCAGCAGTGAAGGTTGGTCCGGGGAGCTGTTTTTT,CASSEGWSGELFF,NA,TRBV2,many,TRBJ2-2
TGTGCCAGTAGGAGGGGACTAGCGGGACGTTATAATTCACCCCTCCACTTT,CASRRGLAGRYNSPLHF,NA,TRBV19,NA,TRBJ1-6
TGTGCCAGCAGCTCTATGGGCCTCTCTGGAAACACCTTC,CASSSMGLSGNTF,NA,TRBV7-9,once,TRBJ1-2
TGCGCCAGCAGAACTGAGGGCCTCTACGAGCAGTACTTC,CASRTEGLYEQYF,NA,TRBV10-2,many,TRBJ2-7
TGTGCCAGCAGCTTGGGGGACAGGGGCAGTGAAAAACTGTTTTTT,CASSLGDRGSEKLFF,TRBD1,TRBV7-6,NA,TRBJ1-4
TGCAGTGCTAAGCCGGGATTTAGCGACTACGAGCAGTACTTC,CSAKPGFSDYEQYF,NA,TRBV20-1,many,TRBJ2-7
TGCGCCAGCAGCTTACCACCCCCGGGGAAGGAAGACTCTGGAAACACCATATATTTT,CASSLPPPGKEDSGNTIYF,NA,TRBV5-1,NA,TRBJ1-3
TGTGCCAGCAGTAGACTAGCGGGAAATGTCGCTGGCTACACCTTC,CASSRLAGNVAGYTF,NA,TRBV7-2,NA,TRBJ1-2